The 16 T cell receptor beta chains reported below all come from one sample, sequenced in a study of blood T cell repertoires in COVID-19. Clones were sequenced by immunoSEQ multiplex PCR, and TCRdb holds only the in-frame ones, with some missing. The table includes fewer than 300,000 clones, 65% to 90% detected once. Material: peripheral blood. Every receptor here comes from a man in his forties or fifties with active or convalescent COVID-19.

The rearrangement links TRBV29-1 to TRBJ1-2; possibly TRBD1 for D (5 bases). Germline assignment: CDR1 SQVTM and CDR2 ANQGSEA. The CDR3 length is 15 residues. V was clipped by 1 base and J by 5 bases, with 17 bases between them. In nucleotides, the CDR3 is TGCAGCGTTGAAGCGCGGGGGAGGTATACGTATGGCTACACCTTC. It translates to CSVEARGRYTYGYTF. The complete variable domain, with remaining parts taken from reference TRBV29-1 and TRBJ1-2, reads SAVISQKPSRDICQRGTSLTIQCQVDSQVTMMFWYRQQPGQSLTLIATANQGSEATYESGFVIDKFPISRPNLTFSTLTVSNMSPEDSSIYLCSVEARGRYTYGYTFGSGTRLTVV.

This chain uses TRBV19 with TRBJ1-2; a possible D gene is TRBD1 (6 bases). The V end lost 1 base, the J end lost 4 bases, and 16 bases lay between the germline ends. From germline, CDR1 is LNHDA and CDR2 SQIVND (reference sequence). This CDR3 is 16 amino acids long. The CDR3 DNA reads TGTGCCAGTAGTATAGGGTCTCCTGGGGGCCTCTATGGCTACACCTTC. Translation gives CASSIGSPGGLYGYTF.

This chain uses TRBV5-1 with TRBJ2-1, with 9 bases identical to TRBD1. Germline-derived CDR1 and CDR2 are SGHRS and YFSETQ. J lost 9 bases, V lost 3 bases, and 4 bases had no gene match. CDR3 size: 13 residues. The CDR3, as DNA: TGCGCCAGCAGCTACGACAGGGGGTTTGAGCAGTTCTTC. Encoded protein: CASSYDRGFEQFF. The variable domain in full, with the rest retrieved from reference TRBV5-1 and TRBJ2-1, is KAGVTQTPRYLIKTRGQQVTLSCSPISGHRSVSWYQQTPGQGLQFLFEYFSETQRNKGNFPGRFSGRQFSNSRSEMNVSTLELGDSALYLCASSYDRGFEQFFGPGTRLTVL.

The V and J genes are TRBV6-1 and TRBJ2-7; 7 bases are shared with TRBD1. V gave up 3 bases and J gave up 5 bases; unmatched junction bases: 7. The germline V gene encodes CDR1 MNHNS and CDR2 SASEGT. CDR3 length: 14 residues. This CDR3 reads CASSEARGSHEQYF. The CDR3, as DNA: TGTGCCAGCAGTGAGGCCAGGGGGTCCCACGAGCAGTACTTC.

Only a few counts were recorded for this clone. The chain uses TRBV28 and TRBJ2-7, with D possibly matching TRBD2 (6 bases). CDR3 size: 14 residues. V lost 2 bases, J lost 0 bases, and 8 bases lay in between. Germline CDR1 and CDR2: MDHEN and SYDVKM. The CDR3 sequence: CASSLGGISYEQYF. The CDR3 DNA is TGTGCCAGCAGTTTAGGCGGGATCTCCTACGAGCAGTACTTC.

The chain recombines TRBV27 with TRBJ2-3, with D possibly TRBD2 on 6 matching bases. The V and J ends lost 5 bases and 6 bases respectively, with 27 bases between them. The germline V gene has CDR1 MNHEY and CDR2 SMNVEV (reference sequence). The CDR3 extends over 18 amino acids. The CDR3 loop reads CASSPRAGGGAQGDTQYF. CDR3 bases: TGTGCCAGCAGTCCGCGGGCCGGGGGAGGTGCCCAGGGCGATACGCAGTATTTT.

The chain links TRBV28 to TRBJ2-5; 7 bases match TRBD2. CDR1 is MDHEN and CDR2 is SYDVKM in the germline V gene. Trimming took 5 bases from V and 5 from J; bases not matched to a gene: 23. The length of the CDR3 is 19 residues. In DNA form, the CDR3 reads TGTGCCAGCAGTGCCGCCGGGACTACGAGATCTCTGAAGTCGGAGACCCAGTACTTC. It codes for CASSAAGTTRSLKSETQYF.

The V call is TRBV30, the J call TRBJ1-6; TRBD1 is a possible D gene (6 bases). V lost 2 bases and J 14 bases, leaving 13 bases between the germline ends. Germline CDR1 and CDR2: GTSNPN and SVGIG (reference sequence). This CDR3 contains 12 residues. The CDR3 here is CAWSFYRATLHF. In DNA form, the CDR3 reads TGTGCCTGGAGTTTCTACAGGGCGACCCTCCACTTT.

The rearrangement links TRBV15 to TRBJ2-1; the D gene is possibly TRBD1 (6 bases). In germline, CDR1 is LNHNV, CDR2 YYDKDF (reference sequence). Trimming cost V 1 base and J 5 bases, with 21 bases left between them. The CDR3 sequence is 18 residues long. The CDR3 spells CATSRVGRTVLGDNEQFF. The CDR3 bases are TGTGCCACCAGCAGAGTTGGTCGGACAGTGCTGGGTGACAATGAGCAGTTCTTC. The entire variable domain, with the rest obtained from reference TRBV15 and TRBJ2-1, is as follows: DAMVIQNPRYQVTQFGKPVTLSCSQTLNHNVMYWYQQKSSQAPKLLFHYYDKDFNNEADTPDNFQSRRPNTSFCFLDIRSPGLGDTAMYLCATSRVGRTVLGDNEQFFGPGTRLTVL.

The sample holds one count of this clone. The chain recombines TRBV2 with TRBJ1-1; TRBD1 aligns across 8 bases. J gave up 1 base and V 3 bases, and 1 base lay outside the gene matches. From germline, CDR1 is SNHLY and CDR2 FYNNEI. The CDR3 loop spans 14 amino acids. The CDR3 DNA reads TGTGCCAGCAGTGACGACAGGGGGAACACTGAAGCTTTCTTT. Translated, it gives CASSDDRGNTEAFF.

The rearrangement uses TRBV15 and TRBJ2-1; 7 positions match TRBD1. From germline, CDR1 is LNHNV and CDR2 YYDKDF (reference sequence). The ends lost 5 bases at V and 6 bases at J; junction bases unmatched: 10. This CDR3 has 15 residues. In DNA form, the CDR3 reads TGTGCCACCAGCGTAAGATACAGGGGTGTCAATGAGCAGTTCTTC. Its translation: CATSVRYRGVNEQFF.

The V call is TRBV6-5, the J call TRBJ1-2; 9 bases map to TRBD1. The CDR3 covers 14 residues. The germline gives CDR1 MNHEY, CDR2 SVGAGI. Losses at the gene ends were 6 bases for V and 1 base for J; bases not matched to a gene: 3. The CDR3 region has the DNA TGTGCCAGCAGCGGACAGGGGCGTAACTATGGCTACACCTTC. Its protein product is CASSGQGRNYGYTF.

This chain uses TRBV27 with TRBJ1-2, with unresolved D. Trimming removed 5 bases at V and 7 bases at J, with 11 bases between. This CDR3 is built from 12 residues. The germline V gene encodes CDR1 MNHEY and CDR2 SMNVEV (reference sequence). CDR3 in amino acids: CASSLSGFGYTF. The CDR3 nucleotides read TGTGCCAGCAGTCTCAGCGGGTTTGGCTACACCTTC.

V and J are TRBV15 and TRBJ2-3; a weak D match, TRBD2 (6 bases). Trimming took 6 bases from V and 6 from J, leaving 13 bases between them. The germline CDR1 and CDR2 sequences are LNHNV and YYDKDF (reference sequence). This CDR3 spans 13 amino acids. As DNA, the CDR3 is TGTGCCACCAGGAGGGGAGGACGGGATACGCAGTATTTT. This gives the protein CATRRGGRDTQYF.

This sequence joins TRBV6-4 and TRBJ1-6; D unresolved. V was clipped by 8 bases and J by 9 bases, with 5 bases between them. This CDR3 has 10 amino acids. Germline V gene lookup returns CDR1 MRHNA and CDR2 SNTAGT. The CDR3: CASRGSPLHF. Here the CDR3 DNA reads TGTGCCAGCCGGGGTTCACCCCTCCACTTT.

This chain links TRBV18 with TRBJ1-4, with a weak D call TRBD1 (5 bases). The CDR3 runs 14 residues. Germline CDR1 KGHSH, CDR2 LQKENI. V was clipped by 2 bases and J by 4 bases, with 8 bases between them. In DNA form, the CDR3 reads TGTGCCAGCTCACCAAGGGGAAGTAATGAAAAACTGTTTTTT. Translated: CASSPRGSNEKLFF.